The 32 T cell receptor beta chains reported below all come from one sample, sequenced in a study of blood T cell repertoires in COVID-19. Assay: immunoSEQ multiplex PCR; the TCRdb copy retains only in-frame clones and omits some. The table includes fewer than 85,000 clones, about 86% detected once. The sequenced sample was peripheral blood. Source of these receptors: a human donor in a cohort sampled during active COVID-19.

The chain joins TRBV5-1 to TRBJ2-3; no reliable D call. V was clipped by 3 bases and J by 1 base, with 6 bases between them. Germline CDR1 reads SGHRS; CDR2 reads YFSETQ. CDR3 size: 13 residues. The CDR3 sequence: CASSSQGTDTQYF. CDR3 DNA sequence: TGCGCCAGCAGCTCACAAGGCACAGATACGCAGTATTTT.

The CDR3, as DNA: TGCGCCAGCAGCGGGGGGACAGTCGATGGCTACACCTTC. It yields the protein CASSGGTVDGYTF. V gene TRBV5-1 combines with J gene TRBJ1-2; 7 positions match TRBD1. V gave up 4 bases and J gave up 6 bases; unmatched junction bases: 6. The germline CDR1 and CDR2 sequences are SGHRS and YFSETQ. The CDR3 is 13 residues long.

The gene calls are TRBV7-9 and TRBJ1-3; TRBD1 might be the D (6 bases). This CDR3 has 17 amino acids. In germline, CDR1 is SEHNR, CDR2 FQNEAQ (reference sequence). With 2 bases removed from V and 0 bases from J, the gap between germline ends came to 14 bases. In DNA form, the CDR3 reads TGTGCCAGCAGCTTATCTCCGGGGGGCTCCTCTGGAAACACCATATATTTT. It encodes CASSLSPGGSSGNTIYF.

V and J are TRBV7-2 and TRBJ2-7, with D perhaps matching TRBD2 (5 bases). The germline V gene encodes CDR1 SGHTA and CDR2 FQGNSA. Between the trimmed V and J ends, which lost 1 base and 6 bases, there was a span of 19 bases. The CDR3 is 16 residues long. CDR3 amino acids: CASSLDGGLVGREQYF. In DNA, the CDR3 is TGTGCCAGCAGCTTAGACGGCGGGCTAGTTGGGCGCGAGCAGTACTTC. The whole variable domain, remainder taken from reference TRBV7-2 and TRBJ2-7, is GAGVSQSPSNKVTEKGKDVELRCDPISGHTALYWYRQSLGQGLEFLIYFQGNSAPDKSGLPSDRFSAERTGGSVSTLTIQRTQQEDSAVYLCASSLDGGLVGREQYFGPGTRLTVT.

The chain has TRBV3-1 (or the pseudogene TRBV3-2) and TRBJ1-1, with D unclear. The germline V and J ends were trimmed by 4 bases and 1 base, with 10 bases remaining between them. The CDR3 length is 14 residues. Germline V gives CDR1 LGHDT, CDR2 YNNKEL (reference sequence). For the CDR3, the DNA is TGTGCCAGCAGCCCTCTCTCGGGGAACACTGAAGCTTTCTTT. Translation: CASSPLSGNTEAFF.

The rearrangement joins TRBV28 to TRBJ1-5; TRBD1 matches 10 bases. Per the germline V gene, CDR1 is MDHEN and CDR2 is SYDVKM. The CDR3 loop spans 15 amino acids. J gave up 11 bases and V 8 bases, and 15 bases lay outside the gene matches. CDR3 amino acids: CASLEGQGTGLTQHF. The DNA for the CDR3 is TGTGCCAGCTTAGAGGGACAGGGGACCGGTCTAACCCAGCATTTT.

This clone has a single count. The chain recombines TRBV7-9 with TRBJ2-7; 8 nucleotides line up with TRBD1. The CDR3 consists of 15 residues. After removal of 2 bases from V and 1 base from J, the junction contained 4 bases not matched to a gene. CDR1 and CDR2 from the germline V gene are SEHNR and FQNEAQ (reference sequence). The CDR3 sequence: CASSLMTGASYEQYF. The CDR3 DNA follows: TGTGCCAGCAGCTTAATGACAGGGGCTTCCTACGAGCAGTACTTC. Based on the CDR3 plus reference TRBV7-9 and TRBJ2-7, the full variable domain is DTGVSQNPRHKITKRGQNVTFRCDPISEHNRLYWYRQTLGQGPEFLTYFQNEAQLEKSRLLSDRFSAERPKGSFSTLEIQRTEQGDSAMYLCASSLMTGASYEQYFGPGTRLTVT.

This clone rates as medium-sized. The V gene is TRBV12-3 or TRBV12-4, the J gene TRBJ2-1; 7 bases agree with TRBD2. V shed 8 bases and J 5 bases; nucleotides not matched to a gene: 6. The CDR3 runs 13 residues. The CDR3 region has the DNA TGTGCCAGCGACGAGGGAGGGGACAATGAGCAGTTCTTC. It is translated as CASDEGGDNEQFF.

This chain joins TRBV5-1 and TRBJ2-3, with a possible D match to TRBD1 (5 bases). Germline V lookup: CDR1 SGHRS, CDR2 YFSETQ. With 2 bases removed from V and 5 bases from J, the gap between germline ends came to 12 bases. The CDR3 has 14 residues. CDR3 protein: CASSFREREDTQYF. CDR3 bases: TGCGCCAGCAGCTTCAGGGAAAGGGAAGATACGCAGTATTTT. The variable domain in full, with the rest retrieved from reference TRBV5-1 and TRBJ2-3, is KAGVTQTPRYLIKTRGQQVTLSCSPISGHRSVSWYQQTPGQGLQFLFEYFSETQRNKGNFPGRFSGRQFSNSRSEMNVSTLELGDSALYLCASSFREREDTQYFGPGTRLTVL.

Only a few counts were recorded for this clone. The rearrangement joins TRBV6-4 to TRBJ2-2, with D possibly TRBD1 on 6 matching bases. V gave up 6 bases and J gave up 4 bases, with 12 bases separating them. In germline, CDR1 is MRHNA, CDR2 SNTAGT. The length of the CDR3 is 14 residues. CDR3 loop: CASSPGVGTGELFF. In DNA, the CDR3 is TGTGCCAGCAGCCCAGGGGTAGGCACCGGGGAGCTGTTTTTT.

CDR3: CASSRGGRGDEQFF. CDR3 DNA: TGTGCCAGCAGCCGGGGGGGCCGTGGGGATGAGCAGTTCTTC. The chain joins TRBV4-2 to TRBJ2-1; possible D gene TRBD2, 7 bases. CDR3 length: 14 residues. Germline values: CDR1 LGHNA, CDR2 YNFKEQ. Trimming took 4 bases from V and 8 from J, leaving 15 bases between them.

J is TRBJ2-1 and V is TRBV4-1; tentatively, D is TRBD2 (6 bases). The germline V gene has CDR1 MGHRA and CDR2 YSYEKL. V was pared by 4 bases and J by 0 bases, with 13 bases between. The CDR3 contains 16 residues. DNA for the CDR3: TGCGCCAGCAGCCGGGGAGGCATAAGCTCCTACAATGAGCAGTTCTTC. It specifies CASSRGGISSYNEQFF.

CDR3 loop: CASQDRGPSSSGIYEQYF. In DNA form, the CDR3 reads TGTGCCAGTCAGGACAGGGGACCCTCCTCCTCGGGAATCTACGAGCAGTACTTC. The gene calls are TRBV27 and TRBJ2-7; 9 bases align to TRBD1. CDR1 and CDR2 (germline): MNHEY, SMNVEV (reference sequence). Losses at the gene ends were 9 bases for V and 3 bases for J; bases not matched to a gene: 21. The CDR3 loop spans 18 amino acids.

The chain recombines TRBV24-1 with TRBJ1-3; D possibly corresponds to TRBD1 (6 bases). Trimming removed 2 bases from V and 0 bases from J, with 13 bases in between. Germline CDR1 KGHDR, CDR2 SFDVKD. The CDR3 is made up of 17 amino acids. The DNA for the CDR3 is TGTGCCACCAGTGATTCGAGGACAGCACGCTCTGGAAACACCATATATTTT. The encoded protein is CATSDSRTARSGNTIYF.

The chain is built from TRBV19 and TRBJ2-1, with 8 bases fitting TRBD2. The V segment lost 5 bases and the J segment 4 bases; nucleotides outside the gene matches: 4. Per the germline V gene, CDR1 is LNHDA and CDR2 is SQIVND (reference sequence). The CDR3 consists of 14 residues. The CDR3 region is CASSAGGGYNEQFF. CDR3 nucleotide sequence: TGTGCCAGTAGTGCGGGGGGTGGATACAATGAGCAGTTCTTC.

V is TRBV10-2 and J is TRBJ2-3; 10 bases line up with TRBD1. CDR1 is WSHSY and CDR2 is SAAADI in the germline V gene. The CDR3 extends over 17 amino acids. J was trimmed by 4 bases and V by 4 bases; bases with no gene match: 11. CDR3 in amino acids: CASSGGGRGQGPDTQYF. The CDR3 coding sequence is TGCGCCAGCAGTGGGGGGGGTAGGGGACAGGGGCCAGATACGCAGTATTTT.

This chain connects TRBV7-9 to TRBJ2-5; possibly TRBD1 for D (7 bases). Trimming shortened V by 6 bases and J by 5 bases, and 16 bases separated the two germline ends. This CDR3 is 14 amino acids long. The germline V gene has CDR1 SEHNR and CDR2 FQNEAQ (reference sequence). This CDR3 is CASRPQQGRETQYF. In DNA, the CDR3 is TGTGCCAGCAGACCACAACAGGGGAGGGAGACCCAGTACTTC.

Details on this clone: Other DNA sequences from this sample encode an identical CDR3 as well. CDR3 in DNA: TGCGCCAGCAGCCAATTCAGGGAAGAGATAGATGGCTACACCTTC. As protein: CASSQFREEIDGYTF. The rearrangement joins TRBV5-1 to TRBJ1-2; TRBD1 is a possible D gene (5 bases). The V end was cut by 4 bases, the J end by 6 bases, with 19 bases between. The V gene's germline CDR1 is SGHRS and CDR2 YFSETQ. CDR3 length equals 15 residues.

J is TRBJ2-5 and V is TRBV24-1; TRBD2 aligns across 7 bases. Looked up from germline, CDR1 is KGHDR and CDR2 is SFDVKD. This CDR3 is 14 amino acids long. J gave up 5 bases and V 4 bases, and 6 bases lay outside the gene matches. The CDR3 region is CATSESGRAETQYF. In DNA form, the CDR3 reads TGTGCCACCAGTGAGTCAGGGAGGGCGGAGACCCAGTACTTC.

J is TRBJ2-3 and V is TRBV7-2; no clear D gene. The length of the CDR3 is 15 residues. The V end lost 2 bases, the J end lost 2 bases, and 11 bases lay between the germline ends. Germline values: CDR1 SGHTA, CDR2 FQGNSA. The CDR3 coding sequence is TGTGCCAGCAGCTTACGTCCCGGGTACACAGATACGCAGTATTTT. The encoded protein is CASSLRPGYTDTQYF. The whole variable domain, remainder taken from reference TRBV7-2 and TRBJ2-3, is GAGVSQSPSNKVTEKGKDVELRCDPISGHTALYWYRQSLGQGLEFLIYFQGNSAPDKSGLPSDRFSAERTGGSVSTLTIQRTQQEDSAVYLCASSLRPGYTDTQYFGPGTRLTVL.

This clone appeared a single time. The genes are TRBV6-4 and TRBJ2-5; TRBD2 aligns across 8 bases. CDR1 is MRHNA, CDR2 SNTAGT, per germline. This CDR3 region has 15 residues. V trimming: 10 bases; J trimming: 2 bases; junction bases outside the gene matches: 12. The CDR3 spells CATAKYGGAQETQYF. The CDR3 DNA sequence: TGTGCCACCGCGAAATACGGGGGGGCGCAAGAGACCCAGTACTTC.

The gene calls are TRBV11-3 and TRBJ1-2; TRBD1 matches 11 bases. The CDR3 contains 17 residues. Losses at the gene ends were 5 bases for V and 3 bases for J; bases not matched to a gene: 11. Germline CDR1 and CDR2: SGHNT and YENEEA. CDR3 amino acids: CASSQDLRTGGDYGYTF. The CDR3 DNA follows: TGTGCCAGCAGCCAAGACCTCCGGACAGGGGGCGACTATGGCTACACCTTC.

The J gene is TRBJ2-2, the V gene TRBV7-8, with 9 bases matching TRBD1. Losses at the gene ends were 2 bases for V and 7 bases for J; bases not matched to a gene: 5. CDR1 is SGHVS, CDR2 FQNEAQ, per germline. The CDR3 is 15 amino acids. This chain's CDR3 is CASSLRDRAVGELFF. The CDR3 DNA is TGTGCCAGCAGCTTACGGGACAGGGCGGTCGGGGAGCTGTTTTTT.

This clone was observed once. The V call is TRBV6-2 or TRBV6-3, the J call TRBJ2-7; TRBD1 might be the D (5 bases). The CDR3 is 15 residues long. Germline V gives CDR1 MNHEY, CDR2 SVGEGT. The V end was cut by 6 bases, the J end by 2 bases, with 17 bases between. The CDR3 DNA reads TGTGCCAGCAGCCTACCGGTAGGGGCAACCTACGAGCAGTACTTC. Amino acids: CASSLPVGATYEQYF.

CDR3 nucleotide sequence: TGTGCCAGCAGCCCCGTGGGGGCCGGGACTGAAGCTTTCTTT. Its translation is CASSPVGAGTEAFF. The rearrangement joins TRBV9 to TRBJ1-1; a possible D gene is TRBD1 (6 bases). The CDR3 totals 14 residues. The germline CDR1 and CDR2 sequences are SGDLS and YYNGEE. The V gene lost 4 bases and the J gene lost 5 bases, with 15 bases spanning the gap.

The chain combines TRBV27 with TRBJ1-2, with 10 bases matching TRBD1. CDR1 and CDR2 (germline): MNHEY, SMNVEV (reference sequence). With V trimmed by 1 base and J by 6 bases, 5 bases remained unmatched. This CDR3 is 15 amino acids long. In DNA, the CDR3 is TGTGCCAGCAGTTTATATGGGACAGGGGCGAATGGCTACACCTTC. This gives the protein CASSLYGTGANGYTF.

This clone appeared a few times. The chain recombines TRBV9 with TRBJ2-3, with TRBD1 identical over 9 bases. The V and J ends lost 1 base and 4 bases, in that order; junction bases with no gene match: 1. Germline CDR1 reads SGDLS; CDR2 reads YYNGEE. The CDR3 extends over 14 amino acids. CDR3 bases: TGTGCCAGCAGCGTAACAGGGGGCGCAGATACGCAGTATTTT. It codes for CASSVTGGADTQYF. Supplemented by reference TRBV9 and TRBJ2-3, the full variable domain reads DSGVTQTPKHLITATGQRVTLRCSPRSGDLSVYWYQQSLDQGLQFLIQYYNGEERAKGNILERFSAQQFPDLHSELNLSSLELGDSALYFCASSVTGGADTQYFGPGTRLTVL.

The V and J genes are TRBV5-5 and TRBJ1-5; D is uncertain. This CDR3 has 16 amino acids. V dropped 3 bases and J dropped 7 bases, with 20 bases sitting between them. In germline, CDR1 is SGHKS, CDR2 YYEKEE (reference sequence). CDR3 loop: CASSSQSGRATQPQHF. In DNA, the CDR3 is TGTGCCAGCAGCTCCCAATCGGGAAGAGCCACCCAGCCCCAGCATTTT.

The chain carries TRBV7-2 and TRBJ1-3, with 7 bases fitting TRBD1. The V gene end was trimmed by 5 bases and the J gene end by 1 base; junction bases not matched to a gene: 2. The CDR3 loop spans 14 amino acids. The V gene's germline CDR1 is SGHTA and CDR2 FQGNSA. The CDR3 sequence: CASSPTGSGNTIYF. DNA for the CDR3: TGTGCCAGCAGCCCGACAGGGTCTGGAAACACCATATATTTT.

This clone was recorded only once. The CDR3 region has the DNA TGTGCCAGCACCTTAGCGGGGGGGACCTACAATGAGCAGTTCTTC. Its protein product is CASTLAGGTYNEQFF. The chain carries TRBV5-8 and TRBJ2-1, with 11 bases identical to TRBD2. The CDR3 consists of 15 residues. The V gene end was trimmed by 6 bases and the J gene end by 2 bases; junction bases not matched to a gene: 4. Germline V CDR1 and CDR2: SGHTS, YDEGEE.

This clone appeared a single time. V and J are TRBV7-9 and TRBJ2-2; TRBD1 agrees at 7 bases. The CDR3 runs to 14 residues. The ends lost 8 bases at V and 4 bases at J; junction bases unmatched: 7. Germline V gene sequence: CDR1 SEHNR, CDR2 FQNEAQ (reference sequence). The CDR3 bases are TGTGCCAGCGACGACAGGGTGGCCACCGGGGAGCTGTTTTTT. As protein: CASDDRVATGELFF.

The chain employs TRBV6-5 and TRBJ1-2; D not certain. This CDR3 region has 13 residues. V was pared by 2 bases and J by 8 bases, with 12 bases between. Germline V gene sequence: CDR1 MNHEY, CDR2 SVGAGI. As DNA, the CDR3 is TGTGCCAGCAGTTACGCCCGGGAGAGAGGCTACACCTTC. Translated: CASSYARERGYTF.